This is a list of T cell receptor beta chains from one sample in a study of CD8 T cells in Susac syndrome. Using its own MiXCR run on the immunoSEQ multiplex PCR reads, TCRdb lists one record per CDR3 protein. This repertoire shows 200,000 or so distinct CDR3 sequences, nearly 95% found once; its top ten account for around 0.085%. The sequenced sample was CD4+ T cells from PBMCs. The source of these receptors is a human donor with multiple sclerosis. The CDR3 runs from the conserved cysteine through the conserved F or W. The D gene is left open where the match is weak. Clone size is stated in some rows and not others, as once, few, many or a class when expanded.

D gene | J gene | V gene | clone size | CDR3 DNA | CDR3 protein
- | TRBJ2-7 | TRBV9 | - | TGTGCCAGCAGCGAGGGACCTCAGAACCCCTACGAGCAGTACTTC | CASSEGPQNPYEQYF
- | TRBJ1-2 | TRBV6-2/TRBV6-3 | - | TGTGCCAGCAGTTACGGGGCAGGGGTGATCTATGGCTACACCTTC | CASSYGAGVIYGYTF
- | TRBJ2-7 | TRBV5-6 | - | TGTGCCAGCAGCTTCCCCCCAGGGAACGAGCAGTACTTC | CASSFPPGNEQYF
- | TRBJ1-1 | TRBV19 | - | TGTGCCAGTACCCGGATCCAGCAGAACACTGAAGCTTTCTTT | CASTRIQQNTEAFF
- | TRBJ2-1 | TRBV20-1 | - | TGCAGTGCTAGGAAGCCTACGGAGGGGCAGTTCTTC | CSARKPTEGQFF
- | TRBJ2-5 | TRBV9 | - | - | CASSSSRQETQYF
- | TRBJ2-5 | TRBV7-9 | - | TGTGCCAGCAGCTTAGTCCCGACCGTAGGGGAGACCCAGTACTTC | CASSLVPTVGETQYF
TRBD1 | TRBJ1-2 | TRBV7-9 | - | TGTGCCAGCAGCCTAGGGACAGGGAATGGCTACACCTTC | CASSLGTGNGYTF
TRBD2 | TRBJ2-1 | TRBV7-2 | - | TGTGCCAGCAGCTCAAAGGTCGGGAGGCCGCTGTTCTTC | CASSSKVGRPLFF
- | TRBJ2-3 | TRBV4-1 | - | TGCGCCAGCAGCCAAGGGTATGGGAGCGGGACAGATACGCAGTATTTT | CASSQGYGSGTDTQYF
- | TRBJ1-2 | TRBV29-1 | - | TGCAGCGTTGACGCGGGAAGCTATGGCTACACCTTC | CSVDAGSYGYTF
- | TRBJ2-1 | TRBV28 | - | TGTGCCAGCAGTACACTCTCGAAAGAGTTCTTC | CASSTLSKEFF
- | TRBJ1-1 | TRBV30 | - | TGTGCCTGGAGTGATCTCTATAACACTGAAGCTTTCTTT | CAWSDLYNTEAFF
- | TRBJ1-5 | TRBV7-9 | - | TGTGCCAGCAGCTTAACGAGTCAGCCCCAGCATTTT | CASSLTSQPQHF
- | TRBJ2-1 | TRBV18 | - | TGTGCCAGCTCCCTCCGAGTCCACAATGAGCAGTTCTTC | CASSLRVHNEQFF
- | TRBJ2-6 | TRBV30 | once | TGTGCCTGGGATGAAACCTCTGGGGCCAACGTCCTGACTTTC | CAWDETSGANVLTF
- | TRBJ2-7 | TRBV14 | - | TGTGCCAGCAGCCAAGACACTAACTACGAGCAGTACTTC | CASSQDTNYEQYF
- | TRBJ2-3 | TRBV24-1 | - | TGTGCCACCAGTGATTTGGCAGATACGCAGTATTTT | CATSDLADTQYF
TRBD2 | TRBJ2-1 | TRBV24-1 | once | TGTGCCACCAGTGATTTAGGTAGCGGGAGGGCTACCAATGAGCAGTTCTTC | CATSDLGSGRATNEQFF